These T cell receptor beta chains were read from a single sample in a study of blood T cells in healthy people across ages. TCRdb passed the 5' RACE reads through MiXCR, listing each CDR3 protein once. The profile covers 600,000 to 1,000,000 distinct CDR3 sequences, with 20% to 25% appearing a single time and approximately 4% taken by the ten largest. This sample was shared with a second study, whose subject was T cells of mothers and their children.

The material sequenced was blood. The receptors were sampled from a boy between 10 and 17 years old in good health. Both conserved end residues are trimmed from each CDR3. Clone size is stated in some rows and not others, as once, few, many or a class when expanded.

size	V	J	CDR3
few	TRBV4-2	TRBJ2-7	ASSQVRTSGLYEQY
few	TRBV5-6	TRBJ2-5	ASSLSAGQKTQY
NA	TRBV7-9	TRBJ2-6	ASSSRGLNSGANVLT
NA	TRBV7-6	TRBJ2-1	ASSLVQTDEQF
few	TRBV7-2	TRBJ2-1	ASSPRTSYNEQF
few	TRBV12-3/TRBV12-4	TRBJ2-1	ASSQTGLHNEQF
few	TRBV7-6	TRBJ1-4	ASSVRAGYEKLF
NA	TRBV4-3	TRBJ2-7	ASSQHGTDPTYEQY
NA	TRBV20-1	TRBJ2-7	SATYGTGTLSSYEQY
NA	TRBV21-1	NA	ASSKVWTSGSPEFRDEQF
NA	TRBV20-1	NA	SAQTSGGTYEQY
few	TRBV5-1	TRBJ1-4	ASSIGQGNEKLF
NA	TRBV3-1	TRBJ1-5	ASSTTGTETYSNQPQH
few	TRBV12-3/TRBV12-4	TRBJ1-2	ASSTTGPKGGYT
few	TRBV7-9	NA	ASSRLAGAYHEQY
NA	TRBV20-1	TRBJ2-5	SARDLRLAGVQETQY
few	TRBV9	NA	ASSVEVQGETQY
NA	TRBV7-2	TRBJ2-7	ASSFGTSGTLYEQY
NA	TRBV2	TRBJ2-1	ASSELAGGNEQF
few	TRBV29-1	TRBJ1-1	SVVGGGSEAF
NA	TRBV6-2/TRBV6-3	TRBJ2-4	ASSYDRGLYIQY
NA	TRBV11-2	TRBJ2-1	ASSNTGYNEQF
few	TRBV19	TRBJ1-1	ASSIAGLNTEAF
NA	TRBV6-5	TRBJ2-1	ASSASEWNEQF
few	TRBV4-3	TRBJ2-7	ASSQAPDGAYEQY
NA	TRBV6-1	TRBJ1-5	ASSEVRAGDQPQH
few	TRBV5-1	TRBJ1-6	ASSSNGFPGNSPLH
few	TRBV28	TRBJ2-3	ASSSPSGEGTDTQY
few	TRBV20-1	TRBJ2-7	SAAILTGYEQY
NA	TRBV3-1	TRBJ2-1	ASSQVGGAGNYNEQF
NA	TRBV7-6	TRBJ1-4	ASSPEFGELF
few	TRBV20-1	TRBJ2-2	SASGGFGTGELF
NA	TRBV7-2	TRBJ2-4	ASSLGGLTGTKNIQY
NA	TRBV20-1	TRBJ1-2	SASDGTGGSYGYT
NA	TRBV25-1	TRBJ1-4	ASGDRVREKLF